This T cell receptor (beta chain) originates from a study of T cells in Graves' hyperthyroidism and ophthalmopathy. Findings and limits, study-wide: Separating ophthalmopathy from stable hyperthyroidism was achieved by a 13 V-J model.

Those patients with uncontrolled infection, other autoimmune disease, pregnancy or lactation were excluded. J was trimmed by 10 bases and V by 1 base; bases with no gene match: 3. The CDR3 contains 14 residues. Germline values: CDR1 SNHLY, CDR2 FYNNEI. This clonotype was counted at least ten times. Its antigen is not identified. Researchers took RNA transcripts and amplified the TCR beta CDR3 regions from them. A first-round RT-PCR of the TCR CDR3 used the HTBI primer set. TCRdb independently ran MiXCR on the multiplex PCR reads; one entry per CDR3 protein. In the table there are roughly 580,000 distinct CDR3 sequences, roughly 14% of which are singletons.

Material for sequencing was blood. This TCR was recovered from a woman in her twenties or thirties with Graves' hyperthyroidism that later progressed to Graves' ophthalmopathy. This chain connects TRBV2 to TRBJ2-1; 11 bases are a match to TRBD2. The CDR3 sequence is CASSEGWTSGEQFF. For the CDR3, the DNA is TGTGCCAGCAGTGAAGGTTGGACTAGCGGGGAGCAGTTCTTC.